A selection of T cell receptor beta chains follows, all from one sample in a study of cytomegalovirus exposure and HLA in healthy donors. TCRdb's copy holds only in-frame clones and misses some; the assay was immunoSEQ multiplex PCR. The sample holds around 170,000 clones; around 80% are singletons and the top ten take roughly 2.5%. The sequenced sample consisted of PBMCs. These receptors were obtained from a woman in her thirties in good health and CMV-seropositive. The CDR3 runs from the conserved cysteine through the conserved F or W. A D gene is named only where the DNA matches it firmly. Where a row states a size, it is once, few, many or the class of an expanded clone; other rows omit it.

v_gene: TRBV30
abundance: few
d_gene: TRBD1
j_gene: TRBJ1-4
CDR3nt: TGTGCCTGGAGTTTAAGGACAGGGATCGGAAAACTGTTTTTT
CDR3aa: CAWSLRTGIGKLFF

v_gene: TRBV7-2
abundance: .
d_gene: TRBD1
j_gene: TRBJ2-4
CDR3nt: TGTGCCAGCAGCCGCACAGCAGGGGGCTTAAACATTCAGTACTTC
CDR3aa: CASSRTAGGLNIQYF

v_gene: TRBV7-8
abundance: .
d_gene: TRBD1
j_gene: TRBJ2-5
CDR3nt: TGTGCCAGCAGCTGGACAGGGGTCCAAGAGACCCAGTACTTC
CDR3aa: CASSWTGVQETQYF

v_gene: TRBV4-2
abundance: .
d_gene: TRBD1
j_gene: TRBJ2-7
CDR3nt: TGTGCCATTTGGGACAGCAGGTTGCACTTC
CDR3aa: CAIWDSRLHF

v_gene: TRBV18
abundance: .
d_gene: TRBD1
j_gene: TRBJ1-2
CDR3nt: TGTGCCAGCTCACCATACTTCAGGGGGACGGATAACTATGGCTACACCTTC
CDR3aa: CASSPYFRGTDNYGYTF

v_gene: TRBV4-1
abundance: once
d_gene: TRBD1
j_gene: TRBJ1-6
CDR3nt: TGCGCCAGCAGCCAACTGGACGGACAGGGGTCCTCCTATAATTCACCCCTCCACTTT
CDR3aa: CASSQLDGQGSSYNSPLHF

v_gene: TRBV28
abundance: .
d_gene: TRBD2
j_gene: TRBJ2-3
CDR3nt: TGTGCCAGCAGTTTAAGGCCGCGGGGGGGCACAGATACGCAGTATTTT
CDR3aa: CASSLRPRGGTDTQYF

v_gene: TRBV15
abundance: .
d_gene: TRBD1
j_gene: TRBJ2-7
CDR3nt: TGTGCCACCAGCAGAGACACAGGGGGCGCGGGGGAGCAGTACTTC
CDR3aa: CATSRDTGGAGEQYF

v_gene: TRBV9
abundance: .
d_gene: .
j_gene: TRBJ2-7
CDR3nt: TGTGCCAGCAGCGTAGCTTCCAGGGATCTCCACGAGCAGTACTTC
CDR3aa: CASSVASRDLHEQYF

v_gene: TRBV4-3
abundance: few
d_gene: TRBD1
j_gene: TRBJ2-7
CDR3nt: TGCGCCAGCAGCCAAGAGTTGACAGGGACAGCCTACGAGCAGTACTTC
CDR3aa: CASSQELTGTAYEQYF

v_gene: TRBV5-1
abundance: .
d_gene: TRBD1
j_gene: TRBJ2-7
CDR3nt: TGCGCCAGCAGGGGACAGGGGGCAATGGAGGAGCAGTACTTC
CDR3aa: CASRGQGAMEEQYF

v_gene: TRBV11-1
abundance: .
d_gene: .
j_gene: TRBJ2-7
CDR3nt: TGTGCCAGCAGCGTCACCCTCACAGGACCGCAGTACTTC
CDR3aa: CASSVTLTGPQYF

v_gene: TRBV5-1
abundance: .
d_gene: .
j_gene: TRBJ2-3
CDR3nt: TGCGCCAGCAGCTTGCTCACAGATACGCAGTATTTT
CDR3aa: CASSLLTDTQYF

v_gene: TRBV9
abundance: .
d_gene: TRBD1
j_gene: TRBJ2-7
CDR3nt: TGTGCCAGCAGCGTCGAGTCCCGGGACAGGGTTAATGACTACGAGCAGTACTTC
CDR3aa: CASSVESRDRVNDYEQYF

v_gene: TRBV10-2
abundance: .
d_gene: .
j_gene: TRBJ2-6
CDR3nt: TGCGCCAGCAGGAGGGACTCTGGGGCCAACGTCCTGACTTTC
CDR3aa: CASRRDSGANVLTF

v_gene: TRBV7-2
abundance: .
d_gene: TRBD1
j_gene: TRBJ1-2
CDR3nt: TGTGCCAGCAGCGTCCAGGGGGCAACATTCGATGGCTACACCTTC
CDR3aa: CASSVQGATFDGYTF

v_gene: TRBV5-8
abundance: .
d_gene: .
j_gene: TRBJ2-1
CDR3nt: TGTGCCAGCAGCTTGGGGCAGACAAGCTCCTACAATGAGCAGTTCTTC
CDR3aa: CASSLGQTSSYNEQFF

v_gene: TRBV19
abundance: few
d_gene: .
j_gene: TRBJ1-2
CDR3nt: TGTGCCAGTACCTATGGGGCCTGGGAGGGAGGCTACACCTTC
CDR3aa: CASTYGAWEGGYTF

v_gene: TRBV7-8
abundance: .
d_gene: TRBD2
j_gene: TRBJ2-6
CDR3nt: TGTGCCAGCAGCTTAGCTCGGCAAAGCGGGGGCTTTATCTCTGGGGCCAACGTCCTGACTTTC
CDR3aa: CASSLARQSGGFISGANVLTF

v_gene: TRBV4-1
abundance: few
d_gene: TRBD2
j_gene: TRBJ2-7
CDR3nt: TGCGCCAGCAGCCAAGGTGTTAGCGGGGTGCCGAGCTCCTACGAGCAGTACTTC
CDR3aa: CASSQGVSGVPSSYEQYF

v_gene: TRBV7-9
abundance: few
d_gene: .
j_gene: TRBJ2-7
CDR3nt: TGTGCCAGCAGTCAGGCAGGGTACTCCTACGAGCAGTACTTC
CDR3aa: CASSQAGYSYEQYF

v_gene: TRBV7-2
abundance: .
d_gene: .
j_gene: TRBJ1-5
CDR3nt: TGTGCCAGCAGCTTAGCGCCGGGGGTCAATCAGCCCCAGCATTTT
CDR3aa: CASSLAPGVNQPQHF

v_gene: TRBV29-1
abundance: .
d_gene: TRBD1
j_gene: TRBJ2-5
CDR3nt: TGCAGCGCCGGACGGACAGGGAAAACGGAGACCCAGTACTTC
CDR3aa: CSAGRTGKTETQYF

v_gene: TRBV19
abundance: once
d_gene: TRBD1
j_gene: TRBJ2-3
CDR3nt: TGTGCCAGTAGTATGGGACAGGGGGCGAAAGATACGCAGTATTTT
CDR3aa: CASSMGQGAKDTQYF

v_gene: TRBV15
abundance: .
d_gene: .
j_gene: TRBJ2-5
CDR3nt: TGTGCCACCAGCAGGGGAGGAGAGGACGGGACCCAGTACTTC
CDR3aa: CATSRGGEDGTQYF

v_gene: TRBV7-2
abundance: .
d_gene: .
j_gene: TRBJ1-4
CDR3nt: TGTGCCAGCAGCTCCGGGGGGAGGACTAATGAAAAACTGTTTTTT
CDR3aa: CASSSGGRTNEKLFF